The present TCR beta chain was sequenced within a study of identical twins. On this clonotype: Its antigen is still unknown.

Study-wide results and limits: Cord blood beta clonotypes that were abundant carried fewer insertions, and memory repertoires showed no such trend.

MiXCR, applied by TCRdb to the 5' RACE reads, yields one record per CDR3 protein. Among fewer than 900,000 distinct CDR3 sequences listed, 15% to 20% were seen once. V was pared by 0 bases and J by 2 bases, with 10 bases between. The CDR3 is 15 residues long. Per germline, CDR1 LGHNA and CDR2 YSLEER. A further study also used this sample, focusing on T cells expressing NK-cell markers. That paper adds: A few donors' CD3+CD56-NKG2C+ cells were dominated by the same clonotypes.

This chain uses TRBV4-3 with TRBJ1-2; D not resolved. The sequencing input was PBMCs. The receptor was derived from a woman aged 18-35 years in good health. CDR3 nucleotide sequence: TGCGCCAGCAGCCAAGATTACAGAGGGAACTATGGCTACACCTTC. This codes for CASSQDYRGNYGYTF.